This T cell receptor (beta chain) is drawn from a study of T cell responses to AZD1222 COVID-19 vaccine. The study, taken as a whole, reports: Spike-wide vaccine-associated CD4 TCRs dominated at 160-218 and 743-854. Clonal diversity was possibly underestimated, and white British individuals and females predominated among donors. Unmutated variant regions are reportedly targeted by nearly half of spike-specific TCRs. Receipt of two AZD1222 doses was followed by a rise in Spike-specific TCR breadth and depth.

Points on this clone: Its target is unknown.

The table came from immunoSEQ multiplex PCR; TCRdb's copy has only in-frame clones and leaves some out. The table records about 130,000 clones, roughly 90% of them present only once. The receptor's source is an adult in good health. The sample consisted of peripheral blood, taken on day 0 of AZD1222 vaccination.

This CDR3 is CATSAITGPKIHNEQFF. The CDR3 DNA reads as TGTGCCACCAGTGCTATAACCGGACCCAAGATACACAATGAGCAGTTCTTC. The rearrangement uses TRBV24-1 and TRBJ2-1; no definite D call. In germline, CDR1 is KGHDR, CDR2 SFDVKD. The CDR3 has 17 residues. V was pared by 5 bases and J by 5 bases, with 21 bases between.